This T cell receptor beta chain was documented in a study of graft-versus-host responses after intestinal transplantation. Study-wide points: The authors found GvH clones in recipient marrow, some appearing first in ileum or blood.

This clone was picked up one time. Its specificity is not known. The same CDR3 is also encoded by other DNA sequences in this sample. Clones were sequenced by immunoSEQ multiplex PCR, and TCRdb holds only the in-frame ones, with some missing. This table has about 100,000 clones, less than 90% appearing once. This specimen was unstimulated CD4+ T cells sorted from spleen or lymph node cells, taken before transplant. This clonotype was sampled from a human donor who was the organ donor for an intestinal transplant.

The CDR3 DNA sequence: TGTGCCTTTTCCGGGATTAACACCGGGGAGCTGTTTTTT. It encodes CAFSGINTGELFF. This chain links TRBV30 with TRBJ2-2, with TRBD2 as a possible D gene (5 bases). CDR1 GTSNPN and CDR2 SVGIG come from the germline V gene (reference sequence). This CDR3 region has 13 residues. Deletions cut 7 bases from V and 2 bases from J, with 11 bases between.